These 16 T cell receptor beta chains share one sample of origin, sequenced in a study of T-cell reconstitution after alpha-beta-depleted transplantation in children (dated by TCRdb to the mid-2010s). Library construction relied on PCR. The run used an Illumina HiSeq 2500. To normalize quantification of the TCRbeta repertoire, the TCR libraries were built with molecular barcoding that relied on unique molecular identifiers. The public sequencing data were trimmed at Q25 with fastp and processed into clonotypes with MiXCR by TCRdb, which kept only in-frame beta chains. Rows are unified per CDR3 protein, each entry keeping the most common DNA and genes. The sample includes approximately 640,000 distinct CDR3 sequences, with 16% observed a single time. Clones ranked in the top ten supply about 1.1% of the sample. The source was PBMCs from the stem cell graft donor, collected from the stem cell graft. Receptors originate from a human donor who donated a stem cell graft to a child with acute myeloid leukemia.

The sample holds many counts of this clonotype. This chain joins TRBV20-1 and TRBJ1-5, with D uncertain. The germline V and J ends were trimmed by 3 bases and 5 bases, with 11 bases remaining between them. This CDR3 is built from 13 residues. CDR1 and CDR2 (germline): DFQATT, SNEGSKA (reference sequence). CDR3 protein: CSARMEGHQPQHF. Written as DNA, the CDR3 is TGCAGTGCTAGGATGGAGGGCCATCAGCCCCAGCATTTT.

This clonotype was picked up many times. CDR3: CSSRVTEAFF. The CDR3 DNA follows: TGCAGTTCAAGGGTTACTGAAGCTTTCTTT. The chain links TRBV20-1 to TRBJ1-1; D is uncertain. V was trimmed by 8 bases and J by 5 bases, leaving 9 bases between them. CDR1 and CDR2 (germline): DFQATT, SNEGSKA (reference sequence). The CDR3 has 10 residues.

This chain links TRBV20-1 with TRBJ2-1; weak D call: TRBD1 (5 bases). The CDR3 has 12 residues. Germline CDR1 is DFQATT and CDR2 is SNEGSKA (reference sequence). Trimming took off 1 base at V and 9 bases at J, with 10 bases between the two ends. The CDR3 nucleotides read TGCAGTGCTAGAGGGGGCTCCGGTGAGCAGTTCTTC. Its protein is CSARGGSGEQFF.

This clonotype appeared a few times. The chain links TRBV7-9 to TRBJ1-1; D is unresolved. CDR1 SEHNR and CDR2 FQNEAQ come from the germline V gene (reference sequence). The CDR3 has 15 amino acids. V dropped 0 bases and J dropped 3 bases, with 11 bases sitting between them. CDR3 DNA: TGTGCCAGCAGCTTAGCTGGCACCCGGGACACTGAAGCTTTCTTT. Residues: CASSLAGTRDTEAFF.

This clonotype was seen ten or more times. The rearrangement joins TRBV12-3 or TRBV12-4 to TRBJ2-3; TRBD2 is a possible D gene (5 bases). Trimming took off 5 bases at V and 0 bases at J, with 12 bases between the two ends. This CDR3 is 15 amino acids long. CDR3 sequence reads: CASSRERGSTDTQYF. CDR3 coding DNA: TGTGCCAGCAGTCGGGAACGGGGAAGCACAGATACGCAGTATTTT.

This clonotype came up a few times. The chain uses TRBV28 and TRBJ2-7; 7 nucleotides match TRBD1. Germline assignment: CDR1 MDHEN and CDR2 SYDVKM. The CDR3 is 13 residues long. With V trimmed by 5 bases and J by 5 bases, 6 bases remained unmatched. The CDR3 sequence: CASSTGVVHEQYV. In nucleotides, the CDR3 is TGTGCCAGCAGTACAGGGGTGGTCCACGAGCAGTACGTC.

This chain joins TRBV5-5 and TRBJ1-1; tentatively, D is TRBD1 (5 bases). Germline V lookup: CDR1 SGHKS, CDR2 YYEKEE (reference sequence). CDR3 length: 15 residues. Trimming removed 7 bases at V and 0 bases at J, with 16 bases between. The DNA for the CDR3 is TGTGCCAGCGGTCCTTGGAGGGGAATGAACACTGAAGCTTTCTTT. It specifies CASGPWRGMNTEAFF.

This clonotype was seen at least ten times. The CDR3 nucleotides are TGTGCCAGCAGTGACTCGACTAGCGGGCACAATGAGCAGTTCTTC. Protein: CASSDSTSGHNEQFF. This sequence joins TRBV6-4 and TRBJ2-1, with 10 bases identical to TRBD2. The CDR3 sequence is 15 residues long. J lost 5 bases, V lost 0 bases, and 1 base had no gene match. Germline loops: CDR1 MRHNA, CDR2 SNTAGT.

This chain links TRBV7-9 with TRBJ2-1, with D unresolved. The CDR3 covers 17 residues. The V gene lost 1 base and the J gene lost 0 bases, with 13 bases spanning the gap. Germline assignment: CDR1 SEHNR and CDR2 FQNEAQ (reference sequence). The CDR3 is CASSLGLGAFSYNEQFF. For the CDR3, the DNA is TGTGCCAGCAGCTTAGGGTTAGGAGCCTTCTCCTACAATGAGCAGTTCTTC.

The V call is TRBV28, the J call TRBJ2-2; D gene ambiguous. V lost 2 bases and J lost 3, with 13 bases in between. CDR3 length: 16 amino acids. CDR1 and CDR2 (germline): MDHEN, SYDVKM. For the CDR3, the DNA is TGTGCCAGCAGTTTAATTGCGGCGGTTGACACCGGGGAGCTGTTTTTT. Its translation: CASSLIAAVDTGELFF.

V gene TRBV7-2 combines with J gene TRBJ2-3; possibly TRBD2 for D (6 bases). There are 16 residues in the CDR3. V dropped 5 bases and J dropped 5 bases, with 20 bases sitting between them. CDR1 and CDR2 (germline): SGHTA, FQGNSA. CDR3 residues: CASSPLRRDLRDTQYF. The CDR3 bases are TGTGCCAGCAGCCCTCTACGGCGGGACCTACGAGATACGCAGTATTTT. Drawing the rest from reference TRBV7-2 and TRBJ2-3, the complete variable domain is GAGVSQSPSNKVTEKGKDVELRCDPISGHTALYWYRQSLGQGLEFLIYFQGNSAPDKSGLPSDRFSAERTGGSVSTLTIQRTQQEDSAVYLCASSPLRRDLRDTQYFGPGTRLTVL.

This clonotype appeared a few times. The chain has TRBV7-9 and TRBJ1-2; D ambiguous. This CDR3 has 11 amino acids. The V end lost 4 bases, the J end lost 6 bases, and 6 bases lay between the germline ends. CDR1 and CDR2 from the germline V gene are SEHNR and FQNEAQ (reference sequence). The CDR3 DNA sequence: TGTGCCAGCAGCTCGCCTGATGGCTACACCTTC. As protein: CASSSPDGYTF.

The chain has TRBV7-6 and TRBJ2-1, with D possibly TRBD2 on 6 matching bases. V was trimmed by 5 bases and J by 0 bases, leaving 11 bases between them. The CDR3 runs 15 residues. Germline V lookup: CDR1 SGHVS, CDR2 FNYEAQ. CDR3 sequence (DNA): TGTGCCAGCAGCAGTGGGGGGAACTCCTACAATGAGCAGTTCTTC. It encodes CASSSGGNSYNEQFF.

This clonotype was counted ten times or more. J is TRBJ1-1 and V is TRBV5-1, with 7 nucleotides matching TRBD1. Germline CDR1 reads SGHRS; CDR2 reads YFSETQ. V was pared by 1 base and J by 1 base, with 4 bases of the junction left unmatched. CDR3 length: 15 residues. The CDR3, as DNA: TGCGCCAGCAGCTTGACGGGACAGAAGAACACTGAAGCTTTCTTT. It encodes CASSLTGQKNTEAFF.

This clonotype was observed a few times. The rearrangement joins TRBV29-1 to TRBJ2-5, with D hard to call. The germline V gene has CDR1 SQVTM and CDR2 ANQGSEA. The CDR3 runs 12 residues. Deletions cut 4 bases from V and 5 bases from J, with 11 bases between. The CDR3 bases are TGCAGCGTTGCGGATACGAGGGAGACCCAGTACTTC. Its translation is CSVADTRETQYF.

This clonotype has at least ten counts. V gene TRBV9 combines with J gene TRBJ2-1; TRBD2 aligns across 8 bases. Germline V lookup: CDR1 SGDLS, CDR2 YYNGEE. The CDR3 is 15 residues long. V was clipped by 0 bases and J by 1 base; unmatched bases: 0. The CDR3 region is CASSVAGGSYNEQFF. The CDR3, as DNA: TGTGCCAGCAGCGTAGCGGGGGGGTCCTACAATGAGCAGTTCTTC. Variable domain in full (rest from reference TRBV9 and TRBJ2-1): DSGVTQTPKHLITATGQRVTLRCSPRSGDLSVYWYQQSLDQGLQFLIQYYNGEERAKGNILERFSAQQFPDLHSELNLSSLELGDSALYFCASSVAGGSYNEQFFGPGTRLTVL.